This T cell receptor (beta chain) originates from a study of response to subunit inactivated influenza vaccine. Notes on the study in general: The authors offered the suggestion that each seasonal influenza vaccination recruits few new T cells.

TCRdb used MiXCR to reprocess the RT-PCR reads, holding one entry per CDR3 protein. The data hold hundreds of thousands of distinct CDR3 sequences, with 7.5% to 8.5% observed a single time. The V gene lost 1 base and the J gene lost 1 base, with 7 bases spanning the gap. The CDR3 length is 14 residues. This clonotype was seen repeatedly, ten times or more. Antigen: not known. The clonotype comes from a man between 50 and 69 years old who received an inactivated influenza vaccine. The sequenced sample was PBMCs from blood, obtained about 24 months after vaccination. The rearrangement links TRBV12-3 or TRBV12-4 to TRBJ1-1; D not certain. The CDR3 is CASSLGPGNTEAFF. The CDR3 DNA follows: TGTGCCAGCAGTTTAGGCCCAGGGAACACTGAAGCTTTCTTT.